Reported below is one T cell receptor (beta chain). Its antigen is still unknown. TCRdb keeps only in-frame clones here, not all; method: immunoSEQ multiplex PCR. The data show fewer than 500,000 clones, with approximately 90% seen just once and 12% held by the top ten. The source of the sample is a study of Ad26.COV2.S vaccination and SARS-CoV-2 variants. At the level of the study: A participant enrolled in the COV1001 Ad26.COV2.S trial arm provided the sample. Study-level findings and limits: It was vaccine recipients, not placebo recipients, who had the higher spike-specific TCR breadth. Total T cell responses were possibly underestimated by TCR breadth and depth analyses.

V dropped 6 bases and J dropped 0 bases, with 5 bases sitting between them. The CDR3 totals 12 residues. Germline V lookup: CDR1 LNHDA, CDR2 SQIVND (reference sequence). The treatment here: approximately 18 received Ad26.COV2.S at low or high dose, single or two shots; 5 received placebo; per-sample allocation not given. At day 63 after the first vaccine or placebo injection, samples were drawn. Ad26.COV2.S expressed prefusion-stabilized spike from the original Wuhan strain. The sample was peripheral blood, taken in a trial of Ad26.COV2.S vaccine versus placebo. This TCR was sampled from a person aged 18-65 years who received the Ad26.COV2.S COVID-19 vaccine or a placebo. The rearrangement links TRBV19 to TRBJ2-5, with D hard to call. The CDR3 DNA is TGTGCCAGTAGGGGTTACCAAGAGACCCAGTACTTC. Amino acid sequence: CASRGYQETQYF.